The rows below give T cell receptor beta chains drawn from one sample of a study of T cell responses to AZD1222 COVID-19 vaccine. Sequenced by immunoSEQ multiplex PCR; TCRdb stores in-frame clones only, minus some. The sample carries 92,000 or so clones, over 75% recorded once. The source was peripheral blood, collected 28 days after the second AZD1222 dose. The source of these receptors is an adult who received the AZD1222 COVID-19 vaccine. The CDR3 runs from the conserved cysteine through the conserved F or W. Fields, in order: D gene, J gene, CDR3 length, V gene, clone size, CDR3 protein, CDR3 DNA. A D gene is named only where the DNA matches it firmly. Some rows have no size entry. The others give once, few or many, or a class for an expanded clone.

D gene: .; J gene: TRBJ1-4; CDR3 length: 15; V gene: TRBV3-1/TRBV3-2; clone size: .; CDR3 protein: CASSQDIGQREKLFF; CDR3 DNA: TGTGCCAGCAGCCAAGATATAGGGCAGCGAGAAAAACTGTTTTTT
D gene: .; J gene: TRBJ1-2; CDR3 length: 16; V gene: TRBV18; clone size: .; CDR3 protein: CASSGLAEGANYGYTF; CDR3 DNA: TGTGCCAGCTCCGGGCTGGCGGAGGGAGCTAACTATGGCTACACCTTC
D gene: .; J gene: TRBJ1-3; CDR3 length: 15; V gene: TRBV28; clone size: once; CDR3 protein: CASRFDGSSGNTIYF; CDR3 DNA: TGTGCCAGCAGATTCGACGGAAGCTCTGGAAACACCATATATTTT
D gene: .; J gene: TRBJ1-2; CDR3 length: 14; V gene: TRBV5-4; clone size: .; CDR3 protein: CASSSGGKSYGYTF; CDR3 DNA: TGTGCCAGCAGCTCCGGGGGCAAGAGCTATGGCTACACCTTC
D gene: .; J gene: TRBJ2-7; CDR3 length: 14; V gene: TRBV11-1; clone size: .; CDR3 protein: CASSFHTVTYEQYF; CDR3 DNA: TGTGCCAGCAGCTTCCACACGGTTACCTACGAGCAGTACTTC
D gene: .; J gene: TRBJ1-5; CDR3 length: 16; V gene: TRBV7-2; clone size: .; CDR3 protein: CASSRNGGISNQPQHF; CDR3 DNA: TGTGCCAGCAGCCGTAATGGGGGGATTAGCAATCAGCCCCAGCATTTT
D gene: TRBD1; J gene: TRBJ1-2; CDR3 length: 14; V gene: TRBV5-4; clone size: .; CDR3 protein: CASSGDRGRDGYTF; CDR3 DNA: TGTGCCAGCAGCGGCGACAGGGGGCGGGATGGCTACACCTTC
D gene: .; J gene: TRBJ1-1; CDR3 length: 15; V gene: TRBV5-5; clone size: .; CDR3 protein: CASSLLGDWYTEAFF; CDR3 DNA: TGTGCCAGCAGCTTGTTGGGGGATTGGTACACTGAAGCTTTCTTT
D gene: .; J gene: TRBJ1-3; CDR3 length: 15; V gene: TRBV11-2; clone size: .; CDR3 protein: CASSLDRAPGNTIYF; CDR3 DNA: TGTGCCAGCAGCTTAGACAGGGCCCCTGGAAACACCATATATTTT
D gene: .; J gene: TRBJ1-2; CDR3 length: 15; V gene: TRBV18; clone size: .; CDR3 protein: CASSPARGGGDGYTF; CDR3 DNA: TGTGCCAGCTCACCTGCTAGGGGAGGAGGGGACGGCTACACCTTC
D gene: .; J gene: TRBJ1-2; CDR3 length: 15; V gene: TRBV18; clone size: .; CDR3 protein: CASSPSTVRNYGYTF; CDR3 DNA: TGTGCCAGCTCACCTTCGACAGTCCGCAACTATGGCTACACCTTC
D gene: .; J gene: TRBJ2-2; CDR3 length: 13; V gene: TRBV6-1; clone size: .; CDR3 protein: CASSEAVFGELFF; CDR3 DNA: TGTGCCAGCAGTGAAGCCGTGTTCGGGGAGCTGTTTTTT
D gene: .; J gene: TRBJ1-1; CDR3 length: 14; V gene: TRBV6-2/TRBV6-3; clone size: once; CDR3 protein: CASSYGDARSEAFF; CDR3 DNA: TGTGCCAGCAGTTACGGAGATGCGAGGTCTGAAGCTTTCTTT
D gene: .; J gene: TRBJ1-1; CDR3 length: 14; V gene: TRBV5-1; clone size: .; CDR3 protein: CASSPDRTNTEAFF; CDR3 DNA: TGCGCCAGCAGCCCGGACAGAACGAACACTGAAGCTTTCTTT
D gene: TRBD1; J gene: TRBJ2-7; CDR3 length: 15; V gene: TRBV11-3; clone size: .; CDR3 protein: CASSLDRGRSYEQYF; CDR3 DNA: TGTGCCAGCAGCTTAGATAGGGGGCGCAGCTACGAGCAGTACTTC
D gene: TRBD1; J gene: TRBJ1-5; CDR3 length: 14; V gene: TRBV7-2; clone size: .; CDR3 protein: CASSRDRGGQPQHF; CDR3 DNA: TGTGCCAGCAGCCGGGACAGGGGTGGTCAGCCCCAGCATTTT
D gene: TRBD1; J gene: TRBJ2-1; CDR3 length: 14; V gene: TRBV18; clone size: .; CDR3 protein: CASSRQTGDNEQFF; CDR3 DNA: TGTGCCAGCTCACGACAGACAGGGGACAATGAGCAGTTCTTC
D gene: .; J gene: TRBJ1-2; CDR3 length: 13; V gene: TRBV6-5; clone size: .; CDR3 protein: CASSPTGARGYTF; CDR3 DNA: TGTGCCAGCAGTCCCACCGGGGCTCGGGGCTACACCTTC
D gene: .; J gene: TRBJ1-2; CDR3 length: 11; V gene: TRBV19; clone size: .; CDR3 protein: CASRTRGGYTF; CDR3 DNA: TGTGCCAGTAGGACCAGGGGTGGCTACACCTTC
D gene: .; J gene: TRBJ1-1; CDR3 length: 13; V gene: TRBV6-5; clone size: once; CDR3 protein: CASSPPGAEEAFF; CDR3 DNA: TGTGCCAGCAGTCCCCCAGGGGCTGAAGAAGCTTTCTTT
D gene: TRBD2; J gene: TRBJ2-5; CDR3 length: 16; V gene: TRBV27; clone size: once; CDR3 protein: CASSFGPLAVQETQYF; CDR3 DNA: TGTGCCAGCAGTTTCGGGCCTCTAGCGGTCCAAGAGACCCAGTACTTC
D gene: .; J gene: TRBJ2-2; CDR3 length: 13; V gene: TRBV27; clone size: .; CDR3 protein: CASRMAQTGELFF; CDR3 DNA: TGTGCCAGCAGGATGGCGCAGACCGGGGAGCTGTTTTTT
D gene: .; J gene: TRBJ1-5; CDR3 length: 13; V gene: TRBV7-8; clone size: .; CDR3 protein: CASSLVGIQPQHF; CDR3 DNA: TGTGCCAGCAGCTTAGTGGGGATTCAGCCCCAGCATTTT
D gene: .; J gene: TRBJ1-1; CDR3 length: 14; V gene: TRBV15; clone size: .; CDR3 protein: CATSRVGGSAEAFF; CDR3 DNA: TGTGCCACCAGCAGAGTCGGCGGGTCAGCGGAAGCTTTCTTT
D gene: .; J gene: TRBJ2-7; CDR3 length: 13; V gene: TRBV27; clone size: .; CDR3 protein: CASSSLLSNEQYF; CDR3 DNA: TGTGCCAGCAGTTCCCTCCTCTCTAACGAGCAGTACTTC
D gene: .; J gene: TRBJ2-6; CDR3 length: 19; V gene: TRBV5-1; clone size: .; CDR3 protein: CASSLAQQFTSSGANVLTF; CDR3 DNA: TGCGCCAGCAGCTTGGCCCAACAGTTTACAAGCTCTGGGGCCAACGTCCTGACTTTC
D gene: .; J gene: TRBJ2-3; CDR3 length: 14; V gene: TRBV5-1; clone size: .; CDR3 protein: CASNVGVSTDTQYF; CDR3 DNA: TGCGCCAGCAACGTGGGGGTGAGCACAGATACGCAGTATTTT
D gene: TRBD1; J gene: TRBJ1-1; CDR3 length: 14; V gene: TRBV24-1; clone size: .; CDR3 protein: CATSETGGASEAFF; CDR3 DNA: TGTGCCACCAGTGAGACAGGGGGCGCCTCTGAAGCTTTCTTT
D gene: TRBD1; J gene: TRBJ2-2; CDR3 length: 16; V gene: TRBV11-2; clone size: once; CDR3 protein: CASSFYRDRTTGELFF; CDR3 DNA: TGTGCCAGCAGCTTTTACCGGGACAGGACCACCGGGGAGCTGTTTTTT
D gene: .; J gene: TRBJ2-3; CDR3 length: 14; V gene: TRBV9; clone size: few; CDR3 protein: CASSVIGGEDTQYF; CDR3 DNA: TGTGCCAGCAGCGTAATCGGGGGAGAAGATACGCAGTATTTT
D gene: .; J gene: TRBJ1-5; CDR3 length: 14; V gene: TRBV5-1; clone size: .; CDR3 protein: CASSLLGSNQPQHF; CDR3 DNA: TGCGCCAGCAGCTTGCTGGGTAGCAATCAGCCCCAGCATTTT
D gene: TRBD1; J gene: TRBJ2-4; CDR3 length: 15; V gene: TRBV28; clone size: .; CDR3 protein: CASSNRGSGKNIQYF; CDR3 DNA: TGTGCCAGCAGTAACAGGGGTTCGGGCAAAAACATTCAGTACTTC
D gene: .; J gene: TRBJ1-1; CDR3 length: 15; V gene: TRBV15; clone size: .; CDR3 protein: CATSRDLSWNTEAFF; CDR3 DNA: TGTGCCACCAGCAGAGATCTCTCGTGGAACACTGAAGCTTTCTTT
D gene: .; J gene: TRBJ2-1; CDR3 length: 14; V gene: TRBV15; clone size: .; CDR3 protein: CATSRENSYNEQFF; CDR3 DNA: TGTGCCACCAGCAGAGAAAATTCCTACAATGAGCAGTTCTTC
D gene: .; J gene: TRBJ2-3; CDR3 length: 16; V gene: TRBV19; clone size: .; CDR3 protein: CASISRDAQSTDTQYF; CDR3 DNA: TGTGCCAGTATTAGCCGGGACGCACAAAGCACAGATACGCAGTATTTT
D gene: .; J gene: TRBJ2-7; CDR3 length: 14; V gene: TRBV7-3; clone size: .; CDR3 protein: CASRPMWVNYEQYF; CDR3 DNA: TGTGCCAGCAGACCCATGTGGGTTAACTACGAGCAGTACTTC
D gene: .; J gene: TRBJ1-6; CDR3 length: 13; V gene: TRBV3-1/TRBV3-2; clone size: .; CDR3 protein: CASSRDRGSPLHF; CDR3 DNA: TGTGCCAGCAGCAGGGACCGTGGTTCACCCCTCCACTTT
D gene: .; J gene: TRBJ2-1; CDR3 length: 15; V gene: TRBV7-6; clone size: .; CDR3 protein: CASSGGSSSYNEQFF; CDR3 DNA: TGTGCCAGCAGCGGGGGCAGTAGTTCCTACAATGAGCAGTTCTTC
D gene: .; J gene: TRBJ1-2; CDR3 length: 12; V gene: TRBV4-1; clone size: .; CDR3 protein: CASSQIHYGYTF; CDR3 DNA: TGCGCCAGCAGCCAGATCCACTATGGCTACACCTTC
D gene: TRBD2; J gene: TRBJ2-5; CDR3 length: 15; V gene: TRBV2; clone size: .; CDR3 protein: CASSTSGGAGETQYF; CDR3 DNA: TGTGCCAGCAGTACTAGCGGGGGGGCAGGGGAGACCCAGTACTTC
D gene: .; J gene: TRBJ1-1; CDR3 length: 15; V gene: TRBV6-4; clone size: .; CDR3 protein: CASRERPERFTEAFF; CDR3 DNA: TGTGCCAGCAGAGAACGCCCAGAACGGTTCACTGAAGCTTTCTTT
D gene: .; J gene: TRBJ1-3; CDR3 length: 17; V gene: TRBV6-1; clone size: .; CDR3 protein: CASSEALIGTYGNTIYF; CDR3 DNA: TGTGCCAGCAGTGAAGCGCTTATCGGGACGTATGGAAACACCATATATTTT
D gene: .; J gene: TRBJ1-2; CDR3 length: 14; V gene: TRBV16; clone size: .; CDR3 protein: CASSEGRTNYGYTF; CDR3 DNA: TGTGCCAGCAGCGAGGGACGGACTAACTATGGCTACACCTTC
D gene: .; J gene: TRBJ2-1; CDR3 length: 11; V gene: TRBV20-1; clone size: few; CDR3 protein: CSARDGTLWVF; CDR3 DNA: TGCAGTGCTAGAGACGGGACTTTATGGGTCTTC
D gene: .; J gene: TRBJ1-1; CDR3 length: 15; V gene: TRBV28; clone size: .; CDR3 protein: CATLSENRDYPEAFF; CDR3 DNA: TGTGCCACCCTTTCGGAAAACAGGGATTACCCTGAAGCTTTCTTT
D gene: TRBD1; J gene: TRBJ1-2; CDR3 length: 15; V gene: TRBV9; clone size: .; CDR3 protein: CASSVSRAGGWGYTF; CDR3 DNA: TGTGCCAGCAGCGTATCCAGGGCAGGGGGTTGGGGCTACACCTTC
D gene: .; J gene: TRBJ2-7; CDR3 length: 13; V gene: TRBV6-6; clone size: .; CDR3 protein: CASSYSEAYEQYF; CDR3 DNA: TGTGCCAGCAGTTACTCGGAAGCTTACGAGCAGTACTTC